This T cell receptor (beta chain) was retrieved from a study of blood T cell repertoires in COVID-19. Study-wide background: Specimens from acute and convalescent COVID-19 originated in the United States, Italy and Spain. PBMCs, B-cell-depleted T cells, or T cells provided the cDNA or gDNA that made up the material.

Here immunoSEQ multiplex PCR was the method, and the copy in TCRdb shows in-frame clones only, minus some. Of 100,000 to 140,000 clones detected, around 90% appear once; the ten largest clones hold 4% to 6%. The sequencing input was peripheral blood. The receptor was derived from a man in his forties with active or convalescent COVID-19.

As DNA, the CDR3 is TGTGCCAGCTCACCACCCGCGCAGGGAGAGACCCAGTACTTC. As protein: CASSPPAQGETQYF. This chain connects TRBV18 to TRBJ2-5; a possible D gene is TRBD1 (5 bases). The CDR3 extends over 14 amino acids. V was clipped by 0 bases and J by 4 bases, with 9 bases between them. Germline CDR1 reads KGHSH; CDR2 reads LQKENI.